This TCR beta chain was recorded in a study of T-cell reconstitution after alpha-beta-depleted transplantation in children. This clonotype showed up just a few times. Construction of the TCRbeta library involved unique molecular identifiers. TCRdb analysed the PCR reads with MiXCR anew, one entry per CDR3 protein. Among 330,000 or so distinct CDR3 sequences listed, over 9% were seen once. The source material was PBMCs from the stem cell graft donor, sampled from the stem cell graft. This receptor was taken from a human donor who donated a stem cell graft to a child with acute lymphoblastic leukemia.

The CDR3 loop is CSVLQANTGELFF. CDR3 DNA: TGCAGCGTTTTACAGGCGAACACCGGGGAGCTGTTTTTT. The V and J genes are TRBV29-1 and TRBJ2-2; a possible D gene is TRBD1 (5 bases). Germline V lookup: CDR1 SQVTM, CDR2 ANQGSEA. This CDR3 region has 13 residues. Between the trimmed V and J ends, which lost 5 bases and 0 bases, there was a span of 7 bases.